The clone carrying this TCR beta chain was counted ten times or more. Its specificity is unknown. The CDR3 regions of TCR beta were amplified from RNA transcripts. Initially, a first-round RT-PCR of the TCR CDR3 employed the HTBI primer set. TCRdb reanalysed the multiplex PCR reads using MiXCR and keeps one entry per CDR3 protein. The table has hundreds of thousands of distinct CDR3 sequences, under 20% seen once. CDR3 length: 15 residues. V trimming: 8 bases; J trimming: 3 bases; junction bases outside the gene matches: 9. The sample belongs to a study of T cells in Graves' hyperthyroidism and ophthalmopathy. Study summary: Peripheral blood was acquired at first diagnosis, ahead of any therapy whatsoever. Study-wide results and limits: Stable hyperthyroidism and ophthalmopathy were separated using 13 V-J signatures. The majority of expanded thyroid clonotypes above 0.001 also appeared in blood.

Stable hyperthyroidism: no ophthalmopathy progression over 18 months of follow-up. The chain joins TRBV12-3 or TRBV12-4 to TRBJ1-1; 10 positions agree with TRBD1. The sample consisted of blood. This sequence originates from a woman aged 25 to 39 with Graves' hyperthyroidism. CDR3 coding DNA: TGTGCCAGCGGGCTCGGGACAGGGGAGGACACTGAAGCTTTCTTT. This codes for CASGLGTGEDTEAFF.